The source of this T cell receptor (beta chain) is a study of naive CD8 T cells in extremely preterm neonates. In regard to this clone: Its matching antigen is unknown.

Each sample had roughly 20,000–110,000 sorted naive CD8+ T cells. Study findings and constraints: Preterm neonate repertoires were significantly less rich by iChao1 than others. Compared with older groups, preterm CDR3s were shorter, with fewer N additions and less trimming. CDR3 nucleotide sharing was 2.7% in preterm, about 0.37% term, around 0.03% children, roughly 0.01% adults.

CDR1 is SGHNT, CDR2 YYREEE, per germline (reference sequence). This CDR3 has 15 residues. Trimming took 4 bases from V and 5 from J; bases not matched to a gene: 4. The method was immunoSEQ multiplex PCR; TCRdb's version includes in-frame clones alone and lacks a portion of them. The table records about 5,500 clones, around 97% of them present only once. Sequenced input: naive CD8+ T cells from blood. This TCR was recovered from a human donor in good health. V usage is TRBV5-4 and J usage is TRBJ2-1, with TRBD2 matching over 12 bases. The CDR3 DNA reads TGTGCCAGCAGCCCGGGACTAGCGGGCAACAATGAGCAGTTCTTC. Protein sequence: CASSPGLAGNNEQFF. Together with reference TRBV5-4 and TRBJ2-1, the CDR3 gives the full variable domain: ETGVTQSPTHLIKTRGQQVTLRCSSQSGHNTVSWYQQALGQGPQFIFQYYREEENGRGNFPPRFSGLQFPNYSSELNVNALELDDSALYLCASSPGLAGNNEQFFGPGTRLTVL.